Described below is a single TCR beta chain sequence and its context. V was clipped by 6 bases and J by 3 bases, with 20 bases between them. From germline, CDR1 is SEHNR and CDR2 FQNEAQ (reference sequence). The CDR3 contains 16 residues. This sample was included in a study of control samples from healthy donors and cancer patients. TCRdb's copy holds only in-frame clones and misses some; the assay was immunoSEQ multiplex PCR. Among around 200,000 clones listed, 85% to 95% were seen once. The genes are TRBV7-9 and TRBJ1-1; D unresolved. The specimen was blood. The TCR sequence derives from a man aged 18 to 30 in good health. The CDR3: CASSPYIDTSYTEAFF. The CDR3, as DNA: TGTGCCAGCAGTCCCTACATAGACACCTCATACACTGAAGCTTTCTTT.